This T cell receptor (beta chain) derives from a study of T cells in Graves' hyperthyroidism and ophthalmopathy. Overall study results and limits: Most thyroid clonotypes that were expanded above 0.001 also turned up in blood.

This clonotype was counted at least ten times. Its antigen is not known. The length of the CDR3 is 16 residues. CDR1 and CDR2 (germline): SGHRS, YFSETQ. V was trimmed by 3 bases and J by 6 bases, leaving 21 bases between them. There were TCR beta CDR3 regions amplified from RNA transcripts. First-round RT-PCR of the TCR CDR3 relied on the HTBI primer set. TCRdb re-analysed the multiplex PCR reads in MiXCR, keeping a single row per CDR3 protein. The profile covers roughly 290,000 distinct CDR3 sequences, with 10% to 15% appearing a single time and about 8% taken by the ten largest. Each diagnosis drew on symptoms, thyroxine, TRAb, thyroid ultrasound and orbital computed tomography findings.

J is TRBJ1-2 and V is TRBV5-1, with D uncertain. Material for sequencing was blood. This receptor was identified in a woman aged 25 to 39 with Graves' hyperthyroidism that later progressed to Graves' ophthalmopathy. Written as DNA, the CDR3 is TGCGCCAGCAGCTCCGTAGGACGGGCTTCTAGCGATGGCTACACCTTC. Residues: CASSSVGRASSDGYTF.